This is a list of T cell receptor beta chains from one sample in a study of cytomegalovirus exposure and HLA in healthy donors. Libraries were prepared by immunoSEQ multiplex PCR; TCRdb keeps only in-frame clonotypes and omits some of them. Among under 150,000 clones listed, around 81% were seen once. Material: PBMCs. Receptor source: a man aged 18 to 29 in good health and CMV-seronegative. The CDR3 runs from the conserved cysteine through the conserved F or W. The D gene is left open where the match is weak. Size is omitted from some rows. Given values are once, few, many or a class for expanded clones.

V	J	D	size	DNA	CDR3
TRBV30	TRBJ1-1	TRBD1	.	TGTGCCTGGAATAATGATCAGGGGGCAGGCCGAGTAGAAGCTTTCTTT	CAWNNDQGAGRVEAFF
TRBV9	TRBJ1-2	.	.	TGTGCCAGCAGCCCAACTTCAGGGTATATCGAAGGCTACACCTTC	CASSPTSGYIEGYTF
TRBV6-1	TRBJ1-5	.	.	TGTGCCAGCAGGGACAGCTCATATAGCAATCAGCCCCAGCATTTT	CASRDSSYSNQPQHF
TRBV28	TRBJ2-3	TRBD2	.	TGTGCCAGCAGTTACGGACTAGCGGGACCTCCTAGCACAGATACGCAGTATTTT	CASSYGLAGPPSTDTQYF
TRBV6-5	TRBJ1-2	.	.	TGTGCCAGCAGGCCTACAGGGAACTATGGCTACACCTTC	CASRPTGNYGYTF
TRBV6-5	TRBJ1-2	TRBD1	.	TGTGCCGCGACCGGGACAGACTATGGCTACACCTTC	CAATGTDYGYTF
TRBV19	TRBJ2-4	.	.	TGTGCCTCTCAAAGCCACCGGGACACCAAAAACATTCAGTACTTC	CASQSHRDTKNIQYF
TRBV25-1	TRBJ1-2	.	once	TGTGCCAGCAGAGAAGAGGGCTACACCTTC	CASREEGYTF
TRBV7-8	TRBJ2-7	.	.	TGTGCCAGCAGCTTCGAGAATTCCTACGAGCAGTACTTC	CASSFENSYEQYF
TRBV6-1	TRBJ2-1	TRBD1	.	TGTGCCAGCGTACCGGGACAGATATACAATGAGCAGTTCTTC	CASVPGQIYNEQFF
TRBV7-2	TRBJ2-3	TRBD2	.	TGTGCCAGCAGCTTTGGCGGGGGACCCACAGATACGCAGTATTTT	CASSFGGGPTDTQYF
TRBV7-8	TRBJ1-1	.	.	TGTGCCAGCAGCTCTCGAGGCACTGAAGCTTTCTTT	CASSSRGTEAFF
TRBV27	TRBJ2-7	.	.	TGTGCCAGCAGTTCCGGGGGCTACGAGCAGTACTTC	CASSSGGYEQYF
TRBV7-2	TRBJ1-1	.	few	TGTGCCAGCAGCTTAGGTCCAGGGTTGAACACTGAAGCTTTCTTT	CASSLGPGLNTEAFF
TRBV5-6	TRBJ2-7	TRBD1	.	TGTGCCAGCAGCTTTGGGACAGGGGCCTACGAGCAGTACTTC	CASSFGTGAYEQYF
TRBV11-2	TRBJ2-3	.	.	TGTGCCAGCAGCTTAGCAGGCAGGGACACAGATACGCAGTATTTT	CASSLAGRDTDTQYF
TRBV18	TRBJ1-3	.	.	TGTGCCAGCTCACCAGCTGTTCGGAGCACCATATATTTT	CASSPAVRSTIYF
TRBV7-2	TRBJ1-1	TRBD1	.	TGTGCCAGCAGCTTAGCTGGGACAGGGAGTTTAGAAGCTTTCTTT	CASSLAGTGSLEAFF
TRBV11-3	TRBJ2-1	TRBD1	.	TGTGCCAGCAGCTTAGGGGGACAGGGCGTGGGGAATGAGCAGTTCTTC	CASSLGGQGVGNEQFF
TRBV7-2	TRBJ2-6	.	.	TGTGCCAGCAGCTTTGCTCGACAGCCACAATCCTCTGGGGCCAACGTCCTGACTTTC	CASSFARQPQSSGANVLTF
TRBV28	TRBJ1-6	.	once	TGTGCCAGCATCCTGAATAGGGGTTCACCCCTCCACTTT	CASILNRGSPLHF
TRBV6-7	TRBJ2-1	TRBD2	.	TGTGCCAGCAGTTACTCGTGGCGGGGGGGTGAGCAGTTCTTC	CASSYSWRGGEQFF
TRBV6-5	TRBJ2-3	TRBD2	.	TGTGCCAGCAGCCTAAGGGGAGGGCCATCAGATACGCAGTATTTT	CASSLRGGPSDTQYF
TRBV7-9	TRBJ2-7	TRBD2	.	TGTGCCAGCAGCCGGGAGGCCCAGGCGCAGTACTTC	CASSREAQAQYF
TRBV10-3	TRBJ2-7	TRBD1	.	TGTGCCATCAGTGAGTTAGGACAGGGAACCCCCCCCTTCTACGAGCAGTACTTC	CAISELGQGTPPFYEQYF
TRBV5-1	TRBJ2-7	.	once	TGCGCCAGCCGCCGGGATCTGCCTGCCTACGAGCAGTACTTC	CASRRDLPAYEQYF
TRBV5-4	TRBJ1-2	.	.	TGTGCCAGCAGCGCTCCGGGATCCATCCCTCGCTATGGCTACACCTTC	CASSAPGSIPRYGYTF
TRBV6-5	TRBJ2-7	TRBD1	.	TGTGCCAGCAGTTGGACAGGGGGCTACGAGCAGTACTTC	CASSWTGGYEQYF
TRBV5-1	TRBJ1-2	.	few	TGCGCCAGCAGCTTACAAAAAGGGGTGTCTTATGGCTACACCTTC	CASSLQKGVSYGYTF
TRBV18	TRBJ2-1	.	.	TGTGCCAGCTCACCACTGGACACAACACTAAATGAGCAGTTCTTC	CASSPLDTTLNEQFF
TRBV27	TRBJ2-3	TRBD2	.	TGTGCCAGCAGTTTCGGGGCGCGGGGGGGCACAGATACGCAGTATTTT	CASSFGARGGTDTQYF
TRBV7-2	TRBJ2-2	.	.	TGTGCCAGCAGTCGCGGATATAACGGGGAGCTGTTTTTT	CASSRGYNGELFF
TRBV28	TRBJ2-1	.	.	TGTGCCAGCAGTCCGCCGGGCGGAGAGGGGTTCTTC	CASSPPGGEGFF
TRBV7-6	TRBJ2-7	TRBD1	.	TGTGCCAGCAGACCACCCCGGGCCGGGACAGGGGGCGCTGCCCACGAGCAGTACTTC	CASRPPRAGTGGAAHEQYF
TRBV4-1	TRBJ1-2	TRBD1	.	TGCGCCAGCAGCCTCTACCCGGGGGATAGACAGGGGAGAGGCTACACCTTC	CASSLYPGDRQGRGYTF
TRBV6-5	TRBJ2-7	.	.	TGTGCCAGCAGAGGAGAACCCTACGAGCAGTACTTC	CASRGEPYEQYF
TRBV9	TRBJ1-6	.	few	TGTGCCAGCAGCGGAGAGGGCCTGGGGTTGAATTCACCCCTCCACTTT	CASSGEGLGLNSPLHF
TRBV7-3	TRBJ2-2	TRBD1	few	TGTGCCAGCAGCTCGTCTCCGGGACAGCAGAACACCGGGGAGCTGTTTTTT	CASSSSPGQQNTGELFF
TRBV6-5	TRBJ1-3	.	.	TGTGCCAGCAGTTACTCTGCAGTCTCTGGAAACACCATATATTTT	CASSYSAVSGNTIYF
TRBV19	TRBJ1-3	.	.	TGTGCCAGTAGTTGGCCGGGCTCTGGAAACACCATATATTTT	CASSWPGSGNTIYF
TRBV5-5	TRBJ1-1	.	.	TGTGCCAGCAGGCAGACAGGTTTGGACACTGAAGCTTTCTTT	CASRQTGLDTEAFF
TRBV6-1	TRBJ2-7	.	.	TGTGCCAGCAGTGATTACCTATACGAGCAGTACTTC	CASSDYLYEQYF
TRBV27	TRBJ2-1	.	.	TGTGCCAGCAGGCGTGGGGGCTCGAGTTCCTACAATGAGCAGTTCTTC	CASRRGGSSSYNEQFF
TRBV4-3	TRBJ1-1	.	few	TGCGCCAGCAGCCAAGATTGGAGGACTGAAGCTTTCTTT	CASSQDWRTEAFF
TRBV4-3	TRBJ1-1	.	.	TGCGCCAGCAGCCAAGATCTGGAGGCTGGGCTTAGGAACACTGAAGCTTTCTTT	CASSQDLEAGLRNTEAFF
TRBV7-9	TRBJ2-7	TRBD1	.	TGTGCCAGCAGAGCCAGGGGGCTTGAGGGCGAGCAGTACTTC	CASRARGLEGEQYF
TRBV5-1	TRBJ2-2	.	.	TGCGCCAGCAGCTTGGGTCAGAAAACAGGCCATCCCGGGGAGCTGTTTTTT	CASSLGQKTGHPGELFF
TRBV27	TRBJ2-1	.	.	TGTGCCAGCAGCCCTATACTCTACAATGAGCAGTTCTTC	CASSPILYNEQFF
TRBV2	TRBJ1-1	.	.	TGTGCCAGCAGCAGGACTCTACTTGAGAGGAACACTGAAGCTTTCTTT	CASSRTLLERNTEAFF
TRBV11-2	TRBJ1-1	.	.	TGTGCCAGCAGCTTAGGAGGCATGAACACTGAAGCTTTCTTT	CASSLGGMNTEAFF
TRBV10-2	TRBJ2-4	.	.	TGCGCCAGCAGTGGCACAGGTATAGCCAAAAACATTCAGTACTTC	CASSGTGIAKNIQYF
TRBV30	TRBJ1-5	.	.	TGTGCCTGGAGTGCTCAGGACAATCAGCCCCAGCATTTT	CAWSAQDNQPQHF
TRBV6-6	TRBJ1-1	.	few	TGTGCCAGCAGCCCCGGGGGTGGGGTATATGAAGCTTTCTTT	CASSPGGGVYEAFF
TRBV14	TRBJ2-5	.	once	TGTGCCAGCAGCCAAGGGTTGCGACAAGGGGCAAGGGAGACCCAGTACTTC	CASSQGLRQGARETQYF
TRBV6-5	TRBJ2-7	.	.	TGTGCCAGCAGTTACGTGGCAGGGGACTACGAGCAGTACTTC	CASSYVAGDYEQYF
TRBV6-6	TRBJ2-7	.	few	TGTGCCAGCAGCTCCGGGACATTGACCTACGAGCAGTACTTC	CASSSGTLTYEQYF
TRBV19	TRBJ2-7	.	.	TGTGCCAGTAGTATAAGTGGGCTGTACGAGCAGTACTTC	CASSISGLYEQYF
TRBV19	TRBJ1-2	.	.	TGTGCCAGTAGTGTGGACAGACAGGTACTGAAATATGGCTACACCTTC	CASSVDRQVLKYGYTF
TRBV28	TRBJ1-2	TRBD1	.	TGTGCCAGCAGTACAGGGGACTATGGCTACACCTTC	CASSTGDYGYTF